This paragraph reports one T cell receptor beta chain. Antigen unknown. The donors were members of the validation cohort comprising approximately 110 subjects, separate from the roughly 690-subject first cohort. The sample belongs to a study of cytomegalovirus exposure and HLA in healthy donors. Here immunoSEQ multiplex PCR was the method, and the copy in TCRdb shows in-frame clones only, minus some. The sample has 110,000 to 150,000 clones, roughly nine tenths seen once; the top ten hold about 10%. With V trimmed by 2 bases and J by 5 bases, 7 bases remained unmatched. CDR1 is ENHRY, CDR2 SYGVKD, per germline. The CDR3 covers 15 residues. Study-level points and caveats: Researchers catalogued under 200 TCR beta chains as cytomegalovirus-associated. It was reported that the classifier diagnosed cytomegalovirus status with high specificity and sensitivity in both the original and validation cohorts.

The TCR sequence derives from a woman aged 18-29 years in good health and CMV-seropositive. The rearrangement links TRBV10-3 to TRBJ1-1; TRBD1 matches at 8 bases. The source material was PBMCs. The DNA for the CDR3 is TGTGCCATCAGTGAGACAGGGGGGCGAGGGACTGAAGCTTTCTTT. Translated: CAISETGGRGTEAFF.